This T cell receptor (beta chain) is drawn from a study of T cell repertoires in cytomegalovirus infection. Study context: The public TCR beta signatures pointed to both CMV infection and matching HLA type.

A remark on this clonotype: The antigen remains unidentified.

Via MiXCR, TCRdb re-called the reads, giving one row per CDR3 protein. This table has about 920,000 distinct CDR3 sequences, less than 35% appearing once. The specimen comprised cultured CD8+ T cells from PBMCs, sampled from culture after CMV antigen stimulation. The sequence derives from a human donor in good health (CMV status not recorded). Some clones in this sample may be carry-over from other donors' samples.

The CDR3 region is CASSEFGDSFYGYTF. The CDR3 DNA reads TGTGCCAGCAGTGAGTTTGGGGATTCATTCTATGGCTACACCTTC. The chain links TRBV6-1 to TRBJ1-2; D not certain. Germline CDR1 and CDR2: MNHNS and SASEGT. V lost 3 bases to trimming and J lost 4 bases, with 15 bases between them. This CDR3 region has 15 residues.